This T cell receptor delta chain comes out of a study of delta chains in infants with herpesvirus infections. About the study: Ugandan infants were followed prospectively from birth through primary CMV infection.

Trimming cost V 0 bases and J 0 bases, with 11 bases left between them. The CDR3 extends over 18 amino acids. The germline V gene has CDR1 GEAIGNYY and CDR2 EKD. Study results and limitations: Among over 15 CMV-infected infants, 4 showed the public Vdelta1 clonotype. The public clonotype appeared only at the first post-infection time point.

This clone is large (0.1 to 1%) by share. Its antigen remains unidentified. PBMC RNA was reverse transcribed using gamma-chain- and delta-chain-specific primers. TCRdb re-called clones from the RT-PCR reads via CATT. The table lists hundreds of delta-chain clones, about 10% of them singletons. The material sequenced was peripheral blood, taken at time point 2 of longitudinal follow-up. The clonotype was recovered from a human donor who was a Ugandan infant, either HIV-exposed or HIV-unexposed (not recorded which). The J gene is TRDJ3, the V gene TRDV2, with no clear D. CDR3 nucleotide sequence: TGTGCCTGTGACACCGGAGGGCCCAGCTCCTGGGACACCCGACAGATGTTTTTC. It is translated as CACDTGGPSSWDTRQMFF.